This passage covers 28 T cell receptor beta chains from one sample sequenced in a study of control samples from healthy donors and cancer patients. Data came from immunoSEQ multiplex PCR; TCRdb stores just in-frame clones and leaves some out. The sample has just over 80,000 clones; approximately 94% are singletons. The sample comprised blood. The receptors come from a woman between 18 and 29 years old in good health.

CDR3 sequence (DNA): TGTGCCAGCAGCTTGGGGGACAGGGGTCACAATCAGCCCCAGCATTTT. It translates to CASSLGDRGHNQPQHF. The chain is built from TRBV5-6 and TRBJ1-5; 10 nucleotides line up with TRBD1. The CDR3 has 16 residues. V shed 0 bases, J shed 3 bases, and the junction held 3 bases outside the gene matches. Per the germline V gene, CDR1 is SGHDT and CDR2 is YYEEEE.

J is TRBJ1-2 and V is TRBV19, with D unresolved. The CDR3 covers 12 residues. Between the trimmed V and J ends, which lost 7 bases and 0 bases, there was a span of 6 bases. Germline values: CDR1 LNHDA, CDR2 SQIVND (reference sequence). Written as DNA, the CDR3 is TGTGCCAGTAACCGTCCTAACTATGGCTACACCTTC. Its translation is CASNRPNYGYTF.

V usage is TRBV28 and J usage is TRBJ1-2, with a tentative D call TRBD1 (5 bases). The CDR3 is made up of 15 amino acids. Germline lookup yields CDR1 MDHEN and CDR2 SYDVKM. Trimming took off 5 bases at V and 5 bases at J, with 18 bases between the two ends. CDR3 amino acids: CASSPPTAWVYGYTF. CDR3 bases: TGTGCCAGCAGTCCCCCGACAGCCTGGGTTTATGGCTACACCTTC.

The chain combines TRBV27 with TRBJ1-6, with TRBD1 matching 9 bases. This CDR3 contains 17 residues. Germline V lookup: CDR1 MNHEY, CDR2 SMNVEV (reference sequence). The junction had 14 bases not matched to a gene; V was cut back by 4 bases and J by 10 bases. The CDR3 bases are TGTGCCAGCAGTTCCTCAACAGGGGGCGGAGGAGAATCACCCCTCCACTTT. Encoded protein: CASSSSTGGGGESPLHF.

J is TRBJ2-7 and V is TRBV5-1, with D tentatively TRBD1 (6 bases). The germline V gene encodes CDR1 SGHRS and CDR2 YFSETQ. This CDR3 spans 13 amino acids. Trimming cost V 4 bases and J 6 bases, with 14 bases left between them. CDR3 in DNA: TGCGCCAGCAGCCGGACGGACAGAAGCGAGCAGTACTTC. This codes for CASSRTDRSEQYF.

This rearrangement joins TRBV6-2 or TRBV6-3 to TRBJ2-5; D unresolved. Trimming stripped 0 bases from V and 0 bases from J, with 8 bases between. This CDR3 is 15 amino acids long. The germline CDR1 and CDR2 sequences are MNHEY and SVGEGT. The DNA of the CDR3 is TGTGCCAGCAGTTACTCTTCTACCTACCAAGAGACCCAGTACTTC. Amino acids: CASSYSSTYQETQYF.

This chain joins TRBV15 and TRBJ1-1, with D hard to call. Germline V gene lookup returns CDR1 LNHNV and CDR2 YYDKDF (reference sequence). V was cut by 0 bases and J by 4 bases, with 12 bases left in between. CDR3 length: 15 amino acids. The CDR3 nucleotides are TGTGCCACCAGCAGAGATCGGGATCCAGGCACTGAAGCTTTCTTT. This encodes CATSRDRDPGTEAFF.

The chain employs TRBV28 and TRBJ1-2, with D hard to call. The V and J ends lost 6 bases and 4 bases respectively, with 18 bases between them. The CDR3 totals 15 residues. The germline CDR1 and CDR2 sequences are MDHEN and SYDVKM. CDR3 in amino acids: CASSIFAAAGYGYTF. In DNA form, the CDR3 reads TGTGCCAGCAGCATATTCGCAGCCGCCGGCTATGGCTACACCTTC.

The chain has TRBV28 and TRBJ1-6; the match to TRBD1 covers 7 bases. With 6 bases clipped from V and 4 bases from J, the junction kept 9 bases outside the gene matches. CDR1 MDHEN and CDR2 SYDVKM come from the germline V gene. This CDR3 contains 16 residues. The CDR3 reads CASSISKDRYNSPLHF. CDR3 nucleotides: TGTGCCAGCAGCATATCCAAGGACAGGTATAATTCACCCCTCCACTTT.

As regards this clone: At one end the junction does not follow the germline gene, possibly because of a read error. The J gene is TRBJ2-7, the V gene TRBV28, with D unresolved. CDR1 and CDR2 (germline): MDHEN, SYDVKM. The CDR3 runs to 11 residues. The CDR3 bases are TGTGCCAGCAGGCGCGATTACGAGCAGCACTTC. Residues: CASRRDYEQHF.

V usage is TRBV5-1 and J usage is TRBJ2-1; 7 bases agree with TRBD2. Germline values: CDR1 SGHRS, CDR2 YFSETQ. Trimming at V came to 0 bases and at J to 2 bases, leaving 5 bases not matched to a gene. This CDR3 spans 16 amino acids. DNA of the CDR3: TGCGCCAGCAGCTTGGCCGGCGGGAGTGCCTACAATGAGCAGTTCTTC. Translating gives CASSLAGGSAYNEQFF.

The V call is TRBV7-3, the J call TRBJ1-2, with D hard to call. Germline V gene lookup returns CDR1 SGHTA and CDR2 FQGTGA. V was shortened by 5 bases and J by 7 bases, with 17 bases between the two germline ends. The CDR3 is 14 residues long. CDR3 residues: CASSLGRTWSGYTF. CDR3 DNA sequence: TGTGCCAGCAGCCTTGGAAGAACATGGTCTGGCTACACCTTC.

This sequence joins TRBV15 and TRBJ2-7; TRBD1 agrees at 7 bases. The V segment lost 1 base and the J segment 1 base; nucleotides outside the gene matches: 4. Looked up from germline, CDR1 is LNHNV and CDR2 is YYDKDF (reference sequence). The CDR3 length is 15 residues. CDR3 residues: CATSRGTGVSYEQYF. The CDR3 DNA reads TGTGCCACCAGCAGAGGTACAGGGGTATCCTACGAGCAGTACTTC.

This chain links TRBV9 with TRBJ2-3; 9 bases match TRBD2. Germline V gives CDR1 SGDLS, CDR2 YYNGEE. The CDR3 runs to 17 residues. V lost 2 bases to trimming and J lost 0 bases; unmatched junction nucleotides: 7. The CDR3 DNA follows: TGTGCCAGCAGCGTCCTTCCCGGGACTAGCAGCACAGATACGCAGTATTTT. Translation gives CASSVLPGTSSTDTQYF.

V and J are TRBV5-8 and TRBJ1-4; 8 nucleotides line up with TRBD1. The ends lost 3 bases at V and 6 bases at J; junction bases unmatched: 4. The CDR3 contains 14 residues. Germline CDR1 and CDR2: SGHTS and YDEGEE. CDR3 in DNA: TGTGCCAGCAGCTCGACAGGGGTATATGAAAAACTGTTTTTT. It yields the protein CASSSTGVYEKLFF.

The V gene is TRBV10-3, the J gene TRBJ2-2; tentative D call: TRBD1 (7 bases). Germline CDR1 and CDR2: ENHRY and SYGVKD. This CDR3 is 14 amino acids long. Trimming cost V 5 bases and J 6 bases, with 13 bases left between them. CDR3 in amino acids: CAISPGQRAGELFF. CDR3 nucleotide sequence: TGTGCCATCAGTCCGGGACAGCGGGCCGGGGAGCTGTTTTTT.

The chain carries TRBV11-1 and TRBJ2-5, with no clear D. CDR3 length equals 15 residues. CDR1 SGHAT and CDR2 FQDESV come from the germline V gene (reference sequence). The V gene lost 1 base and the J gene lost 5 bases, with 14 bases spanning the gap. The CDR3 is CASSLGYGQQETQYF. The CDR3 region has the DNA TGTGCCAGCAGCTTAGGATATGGCCAGCAGGAGACCCAGTACTTC. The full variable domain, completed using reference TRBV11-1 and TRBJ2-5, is EAEVAQSPRYKITEKSQAVAFWCDPISGHATLYWYRQILGQGPELLVQFQDESVVDDSQLPKDRFSAERLKGVDSTLKIQPAELGDSAMYLCASSLGYGQQETQYFGPGTRLLVL.

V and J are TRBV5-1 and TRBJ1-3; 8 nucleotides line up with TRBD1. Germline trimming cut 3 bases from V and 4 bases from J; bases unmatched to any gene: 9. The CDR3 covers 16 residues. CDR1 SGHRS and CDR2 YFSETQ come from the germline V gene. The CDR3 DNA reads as TGCGCCAGCAGCTCCTCGGACAGGGTGCACGGAAACACCATATATTTT. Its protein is CASSSSDRVHGNTIYF.

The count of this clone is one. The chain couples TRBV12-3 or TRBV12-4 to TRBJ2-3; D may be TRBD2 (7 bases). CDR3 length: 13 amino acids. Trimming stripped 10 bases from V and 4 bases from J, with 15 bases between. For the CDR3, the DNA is TGTGCCATAGGGAGGGGGGTTTCAGATACGCAGTATTTT. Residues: CAIGRGVSDTQYF.

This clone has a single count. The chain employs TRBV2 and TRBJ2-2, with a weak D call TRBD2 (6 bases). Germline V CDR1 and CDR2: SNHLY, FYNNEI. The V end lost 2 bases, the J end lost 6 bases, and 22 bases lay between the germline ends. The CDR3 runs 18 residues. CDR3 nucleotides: TGTGCCAGCAGTGAATCCCCCCCGCGGTTGCGGGGCCCCGGGGAGCTGTTTTTT. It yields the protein CASSESPPRLRGPGELFF.

The CDR3 DNA is TGTGCCAGCAGCTTGCTTCAGGCGGGAGGGCCTAGATACGAGCAGTACTTC. Translating gives CASSLLQAGGPRYEQYF. This chain links TRBV5-5 with TRBJ2-7; 9 nucleotides align to TRBD2. V lost 1 base to trimming and J lost 4 bases; unmatched junction nucleotides: 12. The CDR3 contains 17 residues. CDR1 and CDR2 (germline): SGHKS, YYEKEE (reference sequence). The full variable domain, in which reference TRBV5-5 and TRBJ2-7 provide the parts outside the CDR3, is DAGVTQSPTHLIKTRGQQVTLRCSPISGHKSVSWYQQVLGQGPQFIFQYYEKEERGRGNFPDRFSARQFPNYSSELNVNALLLGDSALYLCASSLLQAGGPRYEQYFGPGTRLTVT.

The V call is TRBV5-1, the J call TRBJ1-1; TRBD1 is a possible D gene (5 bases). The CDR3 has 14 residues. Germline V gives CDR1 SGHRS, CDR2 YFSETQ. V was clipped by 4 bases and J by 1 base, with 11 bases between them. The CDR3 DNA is TGCGCCAGCAGCAGGGACGGGCAGAACACTGAAGCTTTCTTT. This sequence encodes CASSRDGQNTEAFF.

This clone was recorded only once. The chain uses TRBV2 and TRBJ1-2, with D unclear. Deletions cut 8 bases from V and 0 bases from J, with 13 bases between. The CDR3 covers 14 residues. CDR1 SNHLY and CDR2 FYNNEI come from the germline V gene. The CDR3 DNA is TGTGCCAGCTTACGGGTTCGACCTAACTATGGCTACACCTTC. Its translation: CASLRVRPNYGYTF.

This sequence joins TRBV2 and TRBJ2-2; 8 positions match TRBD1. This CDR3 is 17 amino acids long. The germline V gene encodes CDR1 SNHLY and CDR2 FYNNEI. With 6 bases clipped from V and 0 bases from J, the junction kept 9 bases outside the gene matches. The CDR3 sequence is CASSDRTGYANTGELFF. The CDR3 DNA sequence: TGTGCCAGCAGCGATCGGACAGGGTACGCGAACACCGGGGAGCTGTTTTTT.

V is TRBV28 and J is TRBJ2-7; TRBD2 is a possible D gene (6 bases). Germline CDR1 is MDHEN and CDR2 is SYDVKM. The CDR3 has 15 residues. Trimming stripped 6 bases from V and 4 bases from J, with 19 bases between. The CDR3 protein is CASRDPGLTKYEQYF. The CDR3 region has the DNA TGTGCCAGCAGGGACCCGGGACTTACTAAATACGAGCAGTACTTC. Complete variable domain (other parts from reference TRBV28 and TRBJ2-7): DVKVTQSSRYLVKRTGEKVFLECVQDMDHENMFWYRQDPGLGLRLIYFSYDVKMKEKGDIPEGYSVSREKKERFSLILESASTNQTSMYLCASRDPGLTKYEQYFGPGTRLTVT.

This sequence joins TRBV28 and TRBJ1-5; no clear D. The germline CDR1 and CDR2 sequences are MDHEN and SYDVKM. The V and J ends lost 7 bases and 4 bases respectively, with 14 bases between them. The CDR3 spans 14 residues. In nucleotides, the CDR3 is TGTGCCAGCACGAGAAAGGCCGCGAATCAGCCCCAGCATTTT. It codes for CASTRKAANQPQHF.

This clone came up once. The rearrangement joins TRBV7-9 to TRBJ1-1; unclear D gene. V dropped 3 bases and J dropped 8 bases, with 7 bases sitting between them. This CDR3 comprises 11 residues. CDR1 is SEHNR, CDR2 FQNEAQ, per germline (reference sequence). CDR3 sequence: CASSLWMEAFF. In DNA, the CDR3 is TGTGCCAGCAGCTTGTGGATGGAAGCTTTCTTT.

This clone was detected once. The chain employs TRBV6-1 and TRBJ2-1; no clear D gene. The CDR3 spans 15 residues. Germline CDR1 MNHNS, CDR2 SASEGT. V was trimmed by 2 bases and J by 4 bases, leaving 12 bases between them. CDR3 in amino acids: CASSEPPAPYNEQFF. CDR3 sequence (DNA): TGTGCCAGCAGTGAACCGCCGGCGCCGTACAATGAGCAGTTCTTC.